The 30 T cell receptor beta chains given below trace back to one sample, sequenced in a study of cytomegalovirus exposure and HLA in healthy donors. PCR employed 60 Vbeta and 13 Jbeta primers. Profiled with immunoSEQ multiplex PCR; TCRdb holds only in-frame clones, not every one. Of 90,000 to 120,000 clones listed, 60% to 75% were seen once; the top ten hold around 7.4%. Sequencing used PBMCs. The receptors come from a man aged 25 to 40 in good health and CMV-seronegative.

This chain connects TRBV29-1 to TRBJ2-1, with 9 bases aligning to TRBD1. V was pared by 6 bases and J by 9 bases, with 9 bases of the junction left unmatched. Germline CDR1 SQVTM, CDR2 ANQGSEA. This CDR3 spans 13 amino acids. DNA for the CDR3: TGCAGCGTCCCGGGACAGGGCATCGGTGAGCAGTTCTTC. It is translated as CSVPGQGIGEQFF.

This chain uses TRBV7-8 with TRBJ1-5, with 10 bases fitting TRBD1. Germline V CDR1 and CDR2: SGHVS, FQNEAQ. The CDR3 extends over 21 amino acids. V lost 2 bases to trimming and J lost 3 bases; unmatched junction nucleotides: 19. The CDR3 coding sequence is TGTGCCAGCAGCTTACGTAGTTCCCCGGGACAGGGGATGCGCCCCAATCAGCCCCAGCATTTT. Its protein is CASSLRSSPGQGMRPNQPQHF.

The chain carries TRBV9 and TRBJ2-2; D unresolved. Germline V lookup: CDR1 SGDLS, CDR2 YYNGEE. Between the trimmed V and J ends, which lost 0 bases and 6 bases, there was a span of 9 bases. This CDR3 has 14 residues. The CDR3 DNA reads TGTGCCAGCAGCGTAGCTCCGGTAGCCGGGGAGCTGTTTTTT. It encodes CASSVAPVAGELFF.

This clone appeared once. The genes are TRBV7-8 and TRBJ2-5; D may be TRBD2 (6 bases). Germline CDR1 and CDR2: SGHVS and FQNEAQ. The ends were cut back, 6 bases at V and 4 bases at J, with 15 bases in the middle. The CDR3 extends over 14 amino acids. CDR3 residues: CASSPLQGGETQYF. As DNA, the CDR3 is TGTGCCAGCAGTCCACTCCAGGGAGGAGAGACCCAGTACTTC.

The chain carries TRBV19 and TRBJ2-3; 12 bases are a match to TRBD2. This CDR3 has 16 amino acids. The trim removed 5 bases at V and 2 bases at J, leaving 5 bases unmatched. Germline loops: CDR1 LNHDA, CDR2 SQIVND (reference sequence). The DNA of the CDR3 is TGTGCCAGTAGTCTACGGACTAGCGGGGCCACAGATACGCAGTATTTT. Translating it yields CASSLRTSGATDTQYF.

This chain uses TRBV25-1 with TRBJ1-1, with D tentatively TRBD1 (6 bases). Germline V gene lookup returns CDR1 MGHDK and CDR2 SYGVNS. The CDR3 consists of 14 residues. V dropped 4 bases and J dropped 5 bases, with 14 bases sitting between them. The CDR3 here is CASSGQQGFTEAFF. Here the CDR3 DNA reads TGTGCCAGCAGTGGACAACAGGGATTTACTGAAGCTTTCTTT.

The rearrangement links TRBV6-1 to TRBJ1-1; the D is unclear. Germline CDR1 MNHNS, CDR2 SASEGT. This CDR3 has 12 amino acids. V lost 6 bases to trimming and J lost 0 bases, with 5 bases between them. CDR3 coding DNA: TGTGCCAGCAGCTCAGTGAACACTGAAGCTTTCTTT. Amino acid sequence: CASSSVNTEAFF.

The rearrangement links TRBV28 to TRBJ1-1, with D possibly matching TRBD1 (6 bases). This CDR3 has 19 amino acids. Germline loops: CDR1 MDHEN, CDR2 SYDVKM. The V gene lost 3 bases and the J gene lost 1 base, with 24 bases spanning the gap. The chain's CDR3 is CASSLFRGAGELANTEAFF. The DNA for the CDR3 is TGTGCCAGCAGTTTGTTTCGGGGGGCTGGGGAGTTGGCGAACACTGAAGCTTTCTTT.

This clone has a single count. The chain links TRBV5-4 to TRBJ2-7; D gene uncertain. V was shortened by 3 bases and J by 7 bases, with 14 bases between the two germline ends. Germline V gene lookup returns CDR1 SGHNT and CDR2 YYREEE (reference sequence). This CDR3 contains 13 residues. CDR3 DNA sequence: TGTGCCAGCAGCTGGTACATGACGGGTGAGCAGTACTTC. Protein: CASSWYMTGEQYF.

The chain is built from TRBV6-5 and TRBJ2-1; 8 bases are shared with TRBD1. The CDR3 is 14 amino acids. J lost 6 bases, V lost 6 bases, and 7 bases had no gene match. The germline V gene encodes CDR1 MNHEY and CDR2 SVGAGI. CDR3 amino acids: CASSSSGTGNEQFF. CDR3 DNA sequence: TGTGCCAGCAGCTCCTCCGGGACAGGCAATGAGCAGTTCTTC.

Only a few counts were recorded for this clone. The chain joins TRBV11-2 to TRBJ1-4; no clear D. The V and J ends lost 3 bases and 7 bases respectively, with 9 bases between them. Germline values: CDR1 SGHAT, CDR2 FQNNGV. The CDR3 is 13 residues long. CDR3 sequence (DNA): TGTGCCAGCAGCTTCGGGGAGGCTGAAAAACTGTTTTTT. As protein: CASSFGEAEKLFF.

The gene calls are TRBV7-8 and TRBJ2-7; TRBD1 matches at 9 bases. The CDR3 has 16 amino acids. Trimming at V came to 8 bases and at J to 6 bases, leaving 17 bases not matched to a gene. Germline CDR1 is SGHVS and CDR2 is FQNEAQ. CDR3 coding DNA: TGTGCCAGCGGCATCTCCGTCCGGGACAGGGTAGGCGAGCAGTACTTC. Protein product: CASGISVRDRVGEQYF.

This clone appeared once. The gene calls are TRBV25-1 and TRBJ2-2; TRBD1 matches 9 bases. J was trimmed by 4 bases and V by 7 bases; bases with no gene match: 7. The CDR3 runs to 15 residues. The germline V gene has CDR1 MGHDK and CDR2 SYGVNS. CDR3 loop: CASTERTGATGELFF. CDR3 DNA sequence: TGTGCCAGCACCGAAAGGACAGGGGCCACCGGGGAGCTGTTTTTT. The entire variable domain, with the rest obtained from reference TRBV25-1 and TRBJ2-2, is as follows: EADIYQTPRYLVIGTGKKITLECSQTMGHDKMYWYQQDPGMELHLIHYSYGVNSTEKGDLSSESTVSRIRTEHFPLTLESARPSHTSQYLCASTERTGATGELFFGEGSRLTVL.

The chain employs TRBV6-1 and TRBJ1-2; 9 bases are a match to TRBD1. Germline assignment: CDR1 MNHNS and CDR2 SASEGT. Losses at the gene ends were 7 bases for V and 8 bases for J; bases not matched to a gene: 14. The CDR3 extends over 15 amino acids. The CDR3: CASILNRDRVEGYTF. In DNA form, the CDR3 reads TGTGCCAGCATCCTTAACCGGGACAGGGTCGAGGGCTACACCTTC.

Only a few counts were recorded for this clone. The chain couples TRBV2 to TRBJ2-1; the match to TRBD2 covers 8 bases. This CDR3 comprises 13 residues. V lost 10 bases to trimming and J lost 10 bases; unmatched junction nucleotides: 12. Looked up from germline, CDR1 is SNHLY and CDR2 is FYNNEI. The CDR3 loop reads CATKGTSLREQFF. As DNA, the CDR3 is TGTGCCACCAAAGGGACTAGTCTACGGGAGCAGTTCTTC.

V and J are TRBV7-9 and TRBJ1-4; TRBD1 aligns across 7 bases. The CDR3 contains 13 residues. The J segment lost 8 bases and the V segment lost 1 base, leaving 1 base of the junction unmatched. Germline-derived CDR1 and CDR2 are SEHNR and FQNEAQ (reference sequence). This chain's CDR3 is CASSLETGEKLFF. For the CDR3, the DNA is TGTGCCAGCAGCTTAGAGACAGGGGAAAAACTGTTTTTT.

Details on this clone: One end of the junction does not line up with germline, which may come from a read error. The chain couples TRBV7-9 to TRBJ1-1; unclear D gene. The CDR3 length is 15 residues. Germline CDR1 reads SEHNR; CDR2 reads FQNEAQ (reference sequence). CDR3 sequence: CSSSLGSRLYTEAFF. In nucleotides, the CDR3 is TGTTCCAGCAGCTTAGGATCCAGACTATACACTGAAGCTTTCTTT. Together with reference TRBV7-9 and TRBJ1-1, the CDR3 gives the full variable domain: DTGVSQNPRHKITKRGQNVTFRCDPISEHNRLYWYRQTLGQGPEFLTYFQNEAQLEKSRLLSDRFSAERPKGSFSTLEIQRTEQGDSAMYLCSSSLGSRLYTEAFFGQGTRLTVV.

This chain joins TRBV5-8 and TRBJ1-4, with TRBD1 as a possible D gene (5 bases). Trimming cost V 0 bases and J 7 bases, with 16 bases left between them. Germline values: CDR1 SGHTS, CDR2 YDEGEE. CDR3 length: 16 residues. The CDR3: CASSLAWGERGEKLFF. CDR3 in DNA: TGTGCCAGCAGCTTGGCCTGGGGGGAACGGGGTGAAAAACTGTTTTTT.

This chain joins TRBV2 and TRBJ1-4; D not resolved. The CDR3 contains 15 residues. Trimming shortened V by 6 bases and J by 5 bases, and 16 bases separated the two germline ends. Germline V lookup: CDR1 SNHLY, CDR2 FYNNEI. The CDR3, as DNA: TGTGCCAGCAGGTCAGATACACAGTCCAATGAAAAACTGTTTTTT. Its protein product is CASRSDTQSNEKLFF.

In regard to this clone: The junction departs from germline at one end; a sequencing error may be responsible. DNA of the CDR3: TGTGCCAGTAGCGGGGGGCATGAGCAGTTCTTC. This codes for CASSGGHEQFF. The J gene is TRBJ2-1, the V gene TRBV9, with TRBD2 matching over 10 bases. This CDR3 is built from 11 residues. In germline, CDR1 is SGDLS, CDR2 YYNGEE. The full variable domain, rest sourced from reference TRBV9 and TRBJ2-1, is DSGVTQTPKHLITATGQRVTLRCSPRSGDLSVYWYQQSLDQGLQFLIQYYNGEERAKGNILERFSAQQFPDLHSELNLSSLELGDSALYFCASSGGHEQFFGPGTRLTVL.

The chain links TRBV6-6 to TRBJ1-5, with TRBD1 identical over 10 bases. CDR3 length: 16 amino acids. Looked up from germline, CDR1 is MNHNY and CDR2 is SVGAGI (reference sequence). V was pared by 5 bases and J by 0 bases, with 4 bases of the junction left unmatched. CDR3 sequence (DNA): TGTGCCAGCAGTCGGGGACAGGGGAATAGCAATCAGCCCCAGCATTTT. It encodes CASSRGQGNSNQPQHF.

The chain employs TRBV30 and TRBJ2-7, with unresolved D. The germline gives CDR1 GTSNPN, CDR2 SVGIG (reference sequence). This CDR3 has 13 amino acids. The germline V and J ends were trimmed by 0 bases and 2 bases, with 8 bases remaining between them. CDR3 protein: CAWSVPNTYEQYF. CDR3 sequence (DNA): TGTGCCTGGAGTGTCCCTAATACCTACGAGCAGTACTTC.

The CDR3 DNA sequence: TGTGCCAGCACCCGTGTGGGGGCCCCCTACGAGCAGTACTTC. Translated, it gives CASTRVGAPYEQYF. V and J are TRBV7-9 and TRBJ2-5; TRBD1 is a possible D gene (6 bases). The J call is uncertain, as TRBJ2-7 better fits the DNA end. The CDR3 consists of 14 residues. Germline V gene data show CDR1 as SEHNR and CDR2 as FQNEAQ (reference sequence).

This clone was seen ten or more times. Written as DNA, the CDR3 is TGCGCCAGCAGATCGGGACTAGCGGGAGATACAGATACGCAGTATTTT. It specifies CASRSGLAGDTDTQYF. The rearrangement joins TRBV5-1 to TRBJ2-3; 14 bases line up with TRBD2. CDR1 SGHRS and CDR2 YFSETQ come from the germline V gene. V was pared by 5 bases and J by 3 bases, with 5 bases of the junction left unmatched. This CDR3 region has 16 residues.

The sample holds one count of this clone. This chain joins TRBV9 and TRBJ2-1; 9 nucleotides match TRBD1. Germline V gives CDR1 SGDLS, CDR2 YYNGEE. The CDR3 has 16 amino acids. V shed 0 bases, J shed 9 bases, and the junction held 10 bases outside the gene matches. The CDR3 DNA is TGTGCCAGCAGCGTAGGAGGGGGACAGGGTTTGGGTGAGCAGTTCTTC. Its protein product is CASSVGGGQGLGEQFF.

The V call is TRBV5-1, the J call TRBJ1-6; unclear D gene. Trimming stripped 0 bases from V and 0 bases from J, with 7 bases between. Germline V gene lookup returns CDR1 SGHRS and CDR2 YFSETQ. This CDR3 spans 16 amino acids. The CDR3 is CASSLDYSSYNSPLHF. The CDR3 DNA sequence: TGCGCCAGCAGCTTGGATTACAGCTCCTATAATTCACCCCTCCACTTT.

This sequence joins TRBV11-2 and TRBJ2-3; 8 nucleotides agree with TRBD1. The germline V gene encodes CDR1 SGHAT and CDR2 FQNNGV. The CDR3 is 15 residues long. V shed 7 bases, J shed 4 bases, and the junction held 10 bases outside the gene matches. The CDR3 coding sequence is TGTGCCAGCACATACCTCAGGGGGCAGTCAGATACGCAGTATTTT. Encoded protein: CASTYLRGQSDTQYF.

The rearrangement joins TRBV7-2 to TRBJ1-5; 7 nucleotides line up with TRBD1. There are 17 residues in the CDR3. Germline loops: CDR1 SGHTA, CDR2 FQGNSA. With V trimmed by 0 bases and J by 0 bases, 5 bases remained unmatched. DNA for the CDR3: TGTGCCAGCAGCTTAGCGTCACAGGGGTATAGCAATCAGCCCCAGCATTTT. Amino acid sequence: CASSLASQGYSNQPQHF.

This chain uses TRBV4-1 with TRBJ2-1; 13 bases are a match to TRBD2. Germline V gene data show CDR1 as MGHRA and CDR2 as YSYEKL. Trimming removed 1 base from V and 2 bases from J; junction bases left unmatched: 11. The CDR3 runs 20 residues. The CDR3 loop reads CASSQGGLAGERRTYNEQFF. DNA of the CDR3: TGCGCCAGCAGCCAAGGCGGACTAGCGGGAGAAAGGAGGACCTACAATGAGCAGTTCTTC.

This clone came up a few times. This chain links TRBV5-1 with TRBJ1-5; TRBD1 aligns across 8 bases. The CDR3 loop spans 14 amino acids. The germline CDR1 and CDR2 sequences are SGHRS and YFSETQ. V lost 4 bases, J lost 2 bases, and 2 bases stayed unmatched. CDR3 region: CASSEGQGNQPQHF. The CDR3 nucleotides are TGCGCCAGCAGCGAGGGACAGGGCAATCAGCCCCAGCATTTT.